What follows is one T cell receptor (beta chain) and its context. Its cognate antigen is unknown. The data originate from a study of beta chain features in type 1 diabetes. Study-level points and caveats: All four CD4+ subsets of Type 1 diabetes patients contained TCRB CDR3s that were moderately but significantly shorter.

cDNA synthesis used the whole RNA isolate, giving expressed TCRB sequences. Generated by immunoSEQ multiplex PCR, the TCRdb table keeps only in-frame clones and is missing some. This table holds roughly 330,000 clones, roughly 13% found once. Germline lookup yields CDR1 MDHEN and CDR2 SYDVKM. Trimming at V came to 5 bases and at J to 7 bases, leaving 8 bases not matched to a gene. The CDR3 has 16 residues. Sequencing used naive CD4+ T cells from blood. This sequence was found in a woman aged 18-30 years with type 1 diabetes. This chain connects TRBV28 to TRBJ2-1, with 13 bases fitting TRBD2. CDR3 nucleotides: TGTGCCAGCAGTCTACTAGCGGGAGGGCCTAGGAATGAGCAGTTCTTC. Protein product: CASSLLAGGPRNEQFF.